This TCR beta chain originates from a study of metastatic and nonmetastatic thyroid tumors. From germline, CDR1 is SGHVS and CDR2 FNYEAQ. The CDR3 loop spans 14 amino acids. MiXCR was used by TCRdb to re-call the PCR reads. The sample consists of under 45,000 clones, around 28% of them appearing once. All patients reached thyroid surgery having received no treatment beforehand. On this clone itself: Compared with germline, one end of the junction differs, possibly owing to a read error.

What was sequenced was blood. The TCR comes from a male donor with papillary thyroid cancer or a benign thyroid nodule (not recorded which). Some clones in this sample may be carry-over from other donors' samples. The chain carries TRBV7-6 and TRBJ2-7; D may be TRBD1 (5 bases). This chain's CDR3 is CASSLQGTAYDQYF. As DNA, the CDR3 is TGTGCCAGCAGCTTGCAGGGCACCGCCTACGATCAGTACTTC.